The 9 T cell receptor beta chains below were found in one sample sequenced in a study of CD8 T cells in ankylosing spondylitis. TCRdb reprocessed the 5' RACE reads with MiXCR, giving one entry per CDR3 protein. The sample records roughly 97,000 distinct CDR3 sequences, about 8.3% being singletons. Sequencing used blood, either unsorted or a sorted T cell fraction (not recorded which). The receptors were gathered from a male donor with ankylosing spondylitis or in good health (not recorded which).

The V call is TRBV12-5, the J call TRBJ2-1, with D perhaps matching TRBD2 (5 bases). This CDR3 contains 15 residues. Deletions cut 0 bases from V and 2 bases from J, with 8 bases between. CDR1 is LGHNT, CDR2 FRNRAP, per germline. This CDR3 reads CASGLVHGAYNEQFF. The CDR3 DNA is TGTGCTAGTGGTTTGGTACACGGGGCCTACAATGAGCAGTTCTTC.

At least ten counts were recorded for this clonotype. The CDR3, as DNA: TGTGCCAGCAGCCCCGGGACTAGCGTGCCCGGGGAGCTGTTTTTT. Amino acids: CASSPGTSVPGELFF. V and J are TRBV6-1 and TRBJ2-2; 10 nucleotides line up with TRBD2. The junction had 7 bases not matched to a gene; V was cut back by 6 bases and J by 6 bases. The germline V gene encodes CDR1 MNHNS and CDR2 SASEGT. This CDR3 is built from 15 residues.

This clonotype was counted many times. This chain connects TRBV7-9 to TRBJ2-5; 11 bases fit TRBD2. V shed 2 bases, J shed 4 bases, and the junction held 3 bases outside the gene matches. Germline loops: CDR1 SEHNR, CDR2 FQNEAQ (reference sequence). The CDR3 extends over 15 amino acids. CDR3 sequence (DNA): TGTGCCAGCAGCTTAACCGGGACTAGCGGAGAGACCCAGTACTTC. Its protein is CASSLTGTSGETQYF.

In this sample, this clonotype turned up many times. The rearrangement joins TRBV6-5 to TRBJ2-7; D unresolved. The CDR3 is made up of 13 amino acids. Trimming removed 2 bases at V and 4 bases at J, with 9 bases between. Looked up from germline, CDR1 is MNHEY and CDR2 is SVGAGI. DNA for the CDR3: TGTGCCAGCAGTTACGCCAGGTCTTACGAGCAGTACTTC. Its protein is CASSYARSYEQYF.

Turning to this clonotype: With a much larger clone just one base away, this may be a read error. The chain's CDR3 is CTSSKKRERLGDEQFF. CDR3 nucleotide sequence: TGTACCAGCTCAAAAAAGCGGGAGCGGCTCGGAGATGAGCAGTTCTTC. The rearrangement links TRBV18 to TRBJ2-1; 8 nucleotides match TRBD2. This CDR3 contains 16 residues. CDR1 is KGHSH, CDR2 LQKENI, per germline.

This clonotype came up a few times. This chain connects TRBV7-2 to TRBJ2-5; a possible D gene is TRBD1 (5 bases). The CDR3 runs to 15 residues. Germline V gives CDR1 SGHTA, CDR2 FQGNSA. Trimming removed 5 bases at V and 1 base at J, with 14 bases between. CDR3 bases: TGTGCCAGCAGCCCCCTCGGCACAGGCCAAGAGACCCAGTACTTC. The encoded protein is CASSPLGTGQETQYF.

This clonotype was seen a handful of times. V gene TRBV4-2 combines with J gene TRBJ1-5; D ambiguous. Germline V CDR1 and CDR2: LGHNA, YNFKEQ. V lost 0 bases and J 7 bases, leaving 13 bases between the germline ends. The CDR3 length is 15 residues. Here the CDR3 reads CASSQETWGMQPQHF. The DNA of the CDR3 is TGTGCCAGCAGCCAAGAGACATGGGGAATGCAGCCCCAGCATTTT.

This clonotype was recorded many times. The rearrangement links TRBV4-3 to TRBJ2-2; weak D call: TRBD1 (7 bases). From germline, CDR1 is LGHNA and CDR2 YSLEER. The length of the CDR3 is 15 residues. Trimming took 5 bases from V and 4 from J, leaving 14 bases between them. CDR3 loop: CASSGRQGGTGELFF. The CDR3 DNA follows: TGCGCCAGCAGCGGCAGGCAGGGGGGCACCGGGGAGCTGTTTTTT.

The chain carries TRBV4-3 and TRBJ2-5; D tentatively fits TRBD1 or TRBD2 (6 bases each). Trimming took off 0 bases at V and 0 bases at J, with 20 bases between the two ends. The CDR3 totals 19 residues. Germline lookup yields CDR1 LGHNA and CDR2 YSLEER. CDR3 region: CASSQDPPGGGSYQETQYF. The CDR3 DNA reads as TGCGCCAGCAGCCAAGACCCTCCAGGAGGGGGGTCATACCAAGAGACCCAGTACTTC.